This TCR beta chain was identified in a study of blood T cells in healthy people across ages. The CDR3 totals 11 residues. The V end lost 0 bases, the J end lost 9 bases, and 3 bases lay between the germline ends. Germline assignment: CDR1 ENHRY and CDR2 SYGVKD. A second PCR, run for about 7 to 11 cycles, used a sample-barcoded 5' primer plus a J-beta primer mix. TCRdb reprocessed the 5' RACE reads with MiXCR, giving one entry per CDR3 protein. This table holds about 1.1 million distinct CDR3 sequences, around two fifths found once. This clonotype has just a few counts. Material for sequencing was blood. The clonotype originates from a man aged 18 to 35 in good health. The chain carries TRBV10-3 and TRBJ2-1; D not resolved. CDR3 in DNA: TGTGCCATCAGTGAGTCGGCTGAGCAGTTCTTC. Amino acids: CAISESAEQFF.